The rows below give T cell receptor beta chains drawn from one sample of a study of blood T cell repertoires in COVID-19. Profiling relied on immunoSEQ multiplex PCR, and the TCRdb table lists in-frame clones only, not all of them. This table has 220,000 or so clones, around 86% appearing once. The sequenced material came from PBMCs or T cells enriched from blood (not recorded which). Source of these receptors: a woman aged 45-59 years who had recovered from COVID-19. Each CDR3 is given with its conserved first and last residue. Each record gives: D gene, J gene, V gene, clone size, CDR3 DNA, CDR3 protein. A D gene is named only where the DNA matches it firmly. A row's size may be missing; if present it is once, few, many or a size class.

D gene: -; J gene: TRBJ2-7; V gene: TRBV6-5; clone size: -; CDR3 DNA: TGTGCCAGCAACGAAGGGAGGACCCGGGGCTACGAGCAGTACTTC; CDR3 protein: CASNEGRTRGYEQYF
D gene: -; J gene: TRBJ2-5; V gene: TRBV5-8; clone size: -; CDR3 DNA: TGTGCCAGCAGCAGCACCGGCGGGGTACAAGAGACCCAGTACTTC; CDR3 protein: CASSSTGGVQETQYF
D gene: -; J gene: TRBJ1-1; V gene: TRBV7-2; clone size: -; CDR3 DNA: TGTGCCAGCAGCTTAGTTCGGGAGGACACTGAAGCTTTCTTT; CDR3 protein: CASSLVREDTEAFF
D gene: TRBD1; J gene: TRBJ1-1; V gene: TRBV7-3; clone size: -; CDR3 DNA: TGTGCCAGCAGCCCTCAGGGGGGTAGGGCTGAAGCTTTCTTT; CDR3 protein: CASSPQGGRAEAFF
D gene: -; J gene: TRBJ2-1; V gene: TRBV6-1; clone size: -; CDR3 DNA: TGTGCCAGCACCGGGGATAGGAATGAGCAGTTCTTC; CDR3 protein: CASTGDRNEQFF
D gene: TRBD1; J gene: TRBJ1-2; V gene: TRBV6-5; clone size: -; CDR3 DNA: TGTGCCAGCTCCAGGACAGGGGTTAACTATGGCTACACCTTC; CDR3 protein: CASSRTGVNYGYTF
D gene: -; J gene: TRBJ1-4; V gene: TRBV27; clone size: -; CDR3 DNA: TGTGCCAGCACTTCTCAGGGTCCGGGTGAAAAACTGTTTTTT; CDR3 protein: CASTSQGPGEKLFF
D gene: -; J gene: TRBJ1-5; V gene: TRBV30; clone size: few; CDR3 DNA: TGTGCCTGGAGTGCCAGGGGTGGCAATCAGCCCCAGCATTTT; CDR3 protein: CAWSARGGNQPQHF
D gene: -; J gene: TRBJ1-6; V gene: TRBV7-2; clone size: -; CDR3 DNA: TGTGCCAGCAGCTTAGCGTCTCAGGGAAATAATTCACCCCTCCACTTT; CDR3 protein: CASSLASQGNNSPLHF
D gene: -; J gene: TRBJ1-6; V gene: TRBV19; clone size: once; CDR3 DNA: TGTGCCAGTAGTTCTACAGGGACGAATAATTCACCCCTCCACTTT; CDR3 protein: CASSSTGTNNSPLHF
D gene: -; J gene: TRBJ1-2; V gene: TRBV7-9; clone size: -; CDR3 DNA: TGTGCCAGCAGCTTAGTGGGAGACTATGGCTACACCTTC; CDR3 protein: CASSLVGDYGYTF
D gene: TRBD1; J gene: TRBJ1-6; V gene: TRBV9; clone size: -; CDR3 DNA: TGTGCCAGCAGCGTAGAGGGGGCCATGCGGAATTCACCCCTCCACTTT; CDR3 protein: CASSVEGAMRNSPLHF
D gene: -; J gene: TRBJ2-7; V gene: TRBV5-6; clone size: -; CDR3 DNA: TGTGCCAGCAGCAAGGACAGAGTCGACGAGCAGTACTTC; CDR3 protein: CASSKDRVDEQYF
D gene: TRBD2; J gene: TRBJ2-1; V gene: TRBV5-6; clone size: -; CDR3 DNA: TGTGCCAGCTTGGCGGCGGGAGTTTGGAATGAGCAGTTCTTC; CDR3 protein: CASLAAGVWNEQFF
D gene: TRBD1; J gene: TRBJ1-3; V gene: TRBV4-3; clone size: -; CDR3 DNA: TGCGCCAGCAGCCAACGTGCGACAGGGGTAAACACCATATATTTT; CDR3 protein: CASSQRATGVNTIYF
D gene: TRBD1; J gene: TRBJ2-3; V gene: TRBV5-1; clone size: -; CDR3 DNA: TGCGCCAGCAGCTTATGGGACAGAGGAAGCACAGATACGCAGTATTTT; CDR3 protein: CASSLWDRGSTDTQYF
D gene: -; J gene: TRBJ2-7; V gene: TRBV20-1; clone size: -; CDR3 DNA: TGCAGTGCCCCGACTACCCCGGGGCAGTACTTC; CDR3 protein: CSAPTTPGQYF
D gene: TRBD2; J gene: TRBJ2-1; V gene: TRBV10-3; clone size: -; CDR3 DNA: TGTGCCATCGGACTAGCGGGAGCCAATGAGCAGTTCTTC; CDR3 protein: CAIGLAGANEQFF
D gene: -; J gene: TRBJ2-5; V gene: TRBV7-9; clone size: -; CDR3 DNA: TGTGCCAGCAGCTCACTAAGGCTAGCGATACAAGAGACCCAGTACTTC; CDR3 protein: CASSSLRLAIQETQYF
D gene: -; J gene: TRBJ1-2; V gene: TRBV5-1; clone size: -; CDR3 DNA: TGCGCCAGCAGCTTGGCCCACAGGATAGACTATGGCTACACCTTC; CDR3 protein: CASSLAHRIDYGYTF
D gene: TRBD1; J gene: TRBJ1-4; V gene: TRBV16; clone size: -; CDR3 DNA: TGTGCCAGCAGCCAAACGGGACAGGGGGCTGAAAAACTGTTTTTT; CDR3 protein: CASSQTGQGAEKLFF
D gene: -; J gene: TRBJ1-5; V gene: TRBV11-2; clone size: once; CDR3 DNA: TGTGCCAGCAGCGGGCTAGCTAGCAATCAGCCCCAGCATTTT; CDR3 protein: CASSGLASNQPQHF
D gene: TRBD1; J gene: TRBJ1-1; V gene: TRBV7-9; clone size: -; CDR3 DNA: TGTGCCAGCCGGGGACAGGGTTCGACTGAAGCTTTCTTT; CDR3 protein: CASRGQGSTEAFF
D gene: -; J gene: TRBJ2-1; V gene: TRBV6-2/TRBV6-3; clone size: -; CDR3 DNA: TGTGCCAGCAGTCGAACAGCGGGTAGCTCCTACAATGAGCAGTTCTTC; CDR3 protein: CASSRTAGSSYNEQFF
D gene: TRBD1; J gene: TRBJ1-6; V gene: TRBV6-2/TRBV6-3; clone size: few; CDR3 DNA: TGTGCCAGCAGTCGGACAGGGAGGACCTATAATTCACCCCTCCACTTT; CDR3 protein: CASSRTGRTYNSPLHF
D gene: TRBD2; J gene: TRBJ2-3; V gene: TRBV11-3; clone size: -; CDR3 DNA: TGTGCCAGCAGCGTTAGCGGGAACACAGATACGCAGTATTTT; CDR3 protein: CASSVSGNTDTQYF
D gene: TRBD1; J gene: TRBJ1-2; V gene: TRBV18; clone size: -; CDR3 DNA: TGTGCCAGCTCACCTGGGACAGGTCTCCTTAATGGCTACACCTTC; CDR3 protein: CASSPGTGLLNGYTF
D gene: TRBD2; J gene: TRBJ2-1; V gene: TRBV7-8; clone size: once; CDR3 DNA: TGTGCCAGCAGCCGGGGGGGGAATGAGCAGTTCTTC; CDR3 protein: CASSRGGNEQFF
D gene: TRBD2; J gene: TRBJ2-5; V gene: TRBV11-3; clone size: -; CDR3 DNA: TGTGCCAGCAGCGGGACTAGCGGGGGGCAAGAGACCCAGTACTTC; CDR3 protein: CASSGTSGGQETQYF
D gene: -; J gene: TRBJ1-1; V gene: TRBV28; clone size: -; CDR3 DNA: TGTGCCAGCATACAGAACACTGAAGCTTTCTTT; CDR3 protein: CASIQNTEAFF
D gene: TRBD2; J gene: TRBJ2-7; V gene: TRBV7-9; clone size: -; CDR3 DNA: TGTGCCAGCAGCTTAACGACTAGCGGGAGCGACTACGAGCAGTACTTC; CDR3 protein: CASSLTTSGSDYEQYF
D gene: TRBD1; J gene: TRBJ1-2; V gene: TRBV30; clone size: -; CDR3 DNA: TGTGCCTGGAGTGCGGGACAGTTCTATGGCTACACCTTC; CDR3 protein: CAWSAGQFYGYTF
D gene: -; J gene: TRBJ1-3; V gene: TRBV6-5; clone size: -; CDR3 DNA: TGTGCCAGCAGCCTCATGAGCTCTGGAAACACCATATATTTT; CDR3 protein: CASSLMSSGNTIYF
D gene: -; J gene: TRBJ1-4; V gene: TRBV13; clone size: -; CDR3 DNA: TGTGCCAGCAGCAGTGGGGCAGCCGAAAAACTGTTTTTT; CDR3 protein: CASSSGAAEKLFF
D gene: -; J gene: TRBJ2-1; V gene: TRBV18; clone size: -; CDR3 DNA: TGTGCCAGCTCACCAAGGGGGGGGGAAAAGCAGTTCTTC; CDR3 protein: CASSPRGGEKQFF
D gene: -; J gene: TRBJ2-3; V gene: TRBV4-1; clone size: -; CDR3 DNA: TGCGCCAGCAGTGGCGGATACACAGATACGCAGTATTTT; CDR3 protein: CASSGGYTDTQYF
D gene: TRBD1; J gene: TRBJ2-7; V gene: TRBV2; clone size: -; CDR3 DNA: TGTGCCAGCAGAACCGGGACAGATTACTACGAGCAGTACTTC; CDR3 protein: CASRTGTDYYEQYF
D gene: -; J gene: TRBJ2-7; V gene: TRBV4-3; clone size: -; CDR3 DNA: TGCGCCAGCAGCCAAGATTGGGCGGGACGGTATGACGAGCAGTACTTC; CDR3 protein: CASSQDWAGRYDEQYF
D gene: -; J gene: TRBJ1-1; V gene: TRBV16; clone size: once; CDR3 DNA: TGTGCCAGCAGCGGCGGGCTTAACACTGAAGCTTTCTTT; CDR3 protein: CASSGGLNTEAFF
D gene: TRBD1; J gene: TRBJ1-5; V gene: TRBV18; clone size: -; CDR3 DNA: TGTGCCAGCTCACCAAGTATGGTCAGGGGGCGCAGTCAGCCCCAGCATTTT; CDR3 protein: CASSPSMVRGRSQPQHF
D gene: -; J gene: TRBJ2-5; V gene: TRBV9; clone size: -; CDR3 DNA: TGTGCCAGCAGCTCGTCCGACAGGCAAGAGACCCAGTACTTC; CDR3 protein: CASSSSDRQETQYF
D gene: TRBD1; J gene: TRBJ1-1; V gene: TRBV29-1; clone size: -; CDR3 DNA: TGCAGCGTTGATACAACAGGGGTTAGCACTGAAGCTTTCTTT; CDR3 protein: CSVDTTGVSTEAFF
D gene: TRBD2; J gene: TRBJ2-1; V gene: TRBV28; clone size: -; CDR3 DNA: TGTGCCAGCAGGGGGACTAGCGGGACACTAGAGCAGTTCTTC; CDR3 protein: CASRGTSGTLEQFF
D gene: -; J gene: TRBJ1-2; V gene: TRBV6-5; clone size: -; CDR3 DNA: TGTGCCAGCAGTTACTCGACGGACTCCTATGGCTACACCTTC; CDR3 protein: CASSYSTDSYGYTF
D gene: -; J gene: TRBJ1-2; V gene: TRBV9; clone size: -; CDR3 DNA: TGTGCCAGCAGCCCCCCGGGGGGGACCTATGGCTACACCTTC; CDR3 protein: CASSPPGGTYGYTF
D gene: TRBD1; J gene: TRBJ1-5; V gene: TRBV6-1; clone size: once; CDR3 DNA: TGTGCCAGCAGTGAAGCGTTTACAGGGGGCTGGCAGCCCCAGCATTTT; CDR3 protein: CASSEAFTGGWQPQHF
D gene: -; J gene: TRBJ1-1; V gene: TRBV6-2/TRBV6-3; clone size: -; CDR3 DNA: TGTGCCAGCAGTTCCGACAGGTTATGGAACACTGAAGCTTTCTTT; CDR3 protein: CASSSDRLWNTEAFF
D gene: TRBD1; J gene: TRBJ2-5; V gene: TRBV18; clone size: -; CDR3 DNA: TGTGCCAGCTCGCAGGGGGCTCAAGAGACCCAGTACTTC; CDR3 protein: CASSQGAQETQYF
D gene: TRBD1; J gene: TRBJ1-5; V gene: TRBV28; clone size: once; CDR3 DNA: TGTGCCAGCAGTTTACAGGGGGTAGGTCAGCATTTT; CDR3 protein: CASSLQGVGQHF
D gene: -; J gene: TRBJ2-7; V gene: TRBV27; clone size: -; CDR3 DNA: TGTGCCAGCAGTTTCGGCAGGGGAACCTACGAGCAGTACTTC; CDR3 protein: CASSFGRGTYEQYF
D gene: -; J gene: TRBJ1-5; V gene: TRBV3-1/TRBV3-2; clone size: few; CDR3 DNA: TGTGCCAGCAGCCAAGGGGCCGATCAGCCCCAGCATTTT; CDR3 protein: CASSQGADQPQHF
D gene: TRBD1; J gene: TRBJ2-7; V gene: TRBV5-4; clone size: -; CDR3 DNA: TGTGCCAGCAGCTTGGCTTCGGGACAGGGTTACGAGCAGTACTTC; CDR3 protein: CASSLASGQGYEQYF
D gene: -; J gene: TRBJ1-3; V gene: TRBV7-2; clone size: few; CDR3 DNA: TGTGCCAGCAGCGACAGGCTTGTCGGAAACACCATATATTTT; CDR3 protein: CASSDRLVGNTIYF
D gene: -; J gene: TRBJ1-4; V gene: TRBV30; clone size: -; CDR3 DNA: TGTGCCTGGAGTGCAGGGGCCCTGGGAGAAAAACTGTTTTTT; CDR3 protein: CAWSAGALGEKLFF
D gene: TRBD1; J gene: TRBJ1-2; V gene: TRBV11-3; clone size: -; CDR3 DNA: TGTGCCAGCAGCTACCAAAACAGGGGCTATGGCTACACCTTC; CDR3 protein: CASSYQNRGYGYTF
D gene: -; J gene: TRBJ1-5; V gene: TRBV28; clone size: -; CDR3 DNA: TGTGCCAGCAGCAATGGGGGGAGAAAACAGCCCCAGCATTTT; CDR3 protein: CASSNGGRKQPQHF
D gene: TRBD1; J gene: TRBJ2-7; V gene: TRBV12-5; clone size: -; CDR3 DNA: TGTGCTAGTGGTTTGGTATTGTCAGGGGGCCCCTACGAGCAGTACTTC; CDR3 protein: CASGLVLSGGPYEQYF
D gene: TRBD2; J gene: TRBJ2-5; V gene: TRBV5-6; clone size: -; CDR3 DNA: TGTGCCAGCAGCTTGATAGCGGGGGGGTTCCAAGAGACCCAGTACTTC; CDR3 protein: CASSLIAGGFQETQYF
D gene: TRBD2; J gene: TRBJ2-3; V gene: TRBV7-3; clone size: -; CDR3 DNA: TGTGCCAGCAGCCTTAGCGGGAGTTGGGATACGCAGTATTTT; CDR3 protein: CASSLSGSWDTQYF